The text below deals with one T cell receptor beta chain. Its cognate antigen has yet to be identified. It has no much larger one-base neighbor in the sample; base qualities were not kept. Library method: RT-PCR. The reads were generated on an Illumina HiSeq 2500. The public reads were run again by TCRdb, first through fastp at Q25 and then through MiXCR, and only productive beta chains were kept. Rows merge per CDR3 protein into single entries with the most common DNA and genes. Counted in this sample were a few hundred thousand distinct CDR3 sequences; approximately 14% of them appeared once. Over 8.5% of the sample is held by the ten biggest clonotypes. Reading the germline V gene gives CDR1 LGHNA and CDR2 YSLEER. The CDR3 holds 15 amino acids from the cysteine to the phenylalanine. Only the CDR3 DNA is retained, 45 bases long and in frame from the first base. V sheds 0 bases and J sheds 2 bases, leaving 11 bases between their ends.

This record comes from a study of response to subunit inactivated influenza vaccine (dated by TCRdb to 2016 to 2019). Context from the whole study: Deep quantitative T cell receptor repertoire profiling was used in the study to track responses to a trivalent subunit inactivated influenza vaccine. General findings and caveats noted by the study authors: The authors proposed that each seasonal influenza vaccination may bring in only a limited number of new T cells.

Sequenced here: PBMCs from blood, sampled 12 days after vaccination. The rearranged chain carries TRBV4-3 and TRBJ2-7, with the D gene uncertain. The TCR was taken from a man in his forties or fifties who received an inactivated influenza vaccine. Donor details come from another sample of the same person, matched by shared clones. CDR3 sequence: CASSQDLVSTYEQYF. The sequenced DNA: TGCGCCAGCAGCCAAGATCTAGTCAGCACCTACGAGCAGTACTTC.